This T cell receptor (beta chain) is from a study of blood T cells in healthy people across ages. Study results and caveats: Naive CD4+ cells and diversity were both higher in long-lived donors than in aged donors.

The CDR3 runs to 14 residues. The V gene end was trimmed by 7 bases and the J gene end by 4 bases; junction bases not matched to a gene: 5. Germline CDR1 KGHSH, CDR2 LQKENI. This clonotype occurred a few times. Antigen: not known. This may arise from a read error, as a much more abundant clone is one base away. A sample-barcoded 5' primer and a J-beta primer mix were used in a second PCR of about 6 to 12 cycles. Each CDR3 protein is one row after TCRdb ran MiXCR on the 5' RACE reads. Altogether 540,000 or so distinct CDR3 sequences are present, more than 20% being singletons, with the ten largest covering 8.7%. The same sample was also studied in work on T cells of mothers and their children. That source reports: In this cohort, donors were a few healthy Caucasian mothers plus their six children. The second PCR used the M1S primer, and this primer added sample barcodes and 2-4 random nucleotides.

The V and J genes are TRBV18 and TRBJ1-1; 11 bases align to TRBD1. Sequencing was done on a sample of blood. This TCR derives from a boy aged 10-17 years in good health. The CDR3 here is CASLPGTGGTEAFF. DNA for the CDR3: TGTGCCAGCTTACCCGGGACAGGGGGCACTGAAGCTTTCTTT.